Below, 15 T cell receptor beta chains from the same sample are listed, as sequenced in a study of T-cell reconstitution after alpha-beta-depleted transplantation in children. Unique molecular identifiers were incorporated when the TCRbeta library was constructed. TCRdb used MiXCR to reprocess the PCR reads, holding one entry per CDR3 protein. The data hold about 980,000 distinct CDR3 sequences, with 25% to 35% observed a single time. Sequenced here: PBMCs, mostly from graft donor cells, sampled 360 days after TCRalphabeta/CD19-depleted stem cell transplant. These receptors all come from a boy less than two years old who had a stem cell transplant for SCID, so the T cells may come from the graft donor.

The genes are TRBV9 and TRBJ2-1; 10 bases map to TRBD2. Unmatched junction bases numbered 5, after V lost 2 bases and J lost 0 bases. The CDR3 extends over 17 amino acids. Germline lookup yields CDR1 SGDLS and CDR2 YYNGEE. The CDR3 DNA sequence: TGTGCCAGCAGCGTCCCTAGCGGGGGACTCTCCTACAATGAGCAGTTCTTC. Its protein product is CASSVPSGGLSYNEQFF.

The genes are TRBV29-1 and TRBJ2-7; the match to TRBD1 covers 9 bases. This CDR3 region has 15 residues. Germline trimming cut 2 bases from V and 4 bases from J; bases unmatched to any gene: 9. CDR1 SQVTM and CDR2 ANQGSEA come from the germline V gene. CDR3 nucleotide sequence: TGCAGCGTTGAACCCTCGGGACAGGGCAAGTACGAGCAGTACTTC. It codes for CSVEPSGQGKYEQYF.

The chain links TRBV25-1 to TRBJ2-1; 7 bases match TRBD2. The CDR3 length is 13 residues. The germline V gene has CDR1 MGHDK and CDR2 SYGVNS. Trimming cost V 4 bases and J 10 bases; bases outside gene matches: 7. CDR3 nucleotides: TGTGCCAGCAGTGGTTGGGTAGCGGGCGAGCAGTTCTTC. It specifies CASSGWVAGEQFF.

This clonotype came up a few times. The rearrangement links TRBV5-1 to TRBJ2-3; 12 bases align to TRBD2. The CDR3 totals 15 residues. From germline, CDR1 is SGHRS and CDR2 YFSETQ. J gave up 5 bases and V 7 bases, and 8 bases lay outside the gene matches. The CDR3 sequence: CASRRLAGGQDTQYF. In nucleotides, the CDR3 is TGCGCCAGCCGTCGCCTAGCGGGGGGGCAAGATACGCAGTATTTT. The full variable domain, its missing parts supplied by reference TRBV5-1 and TRBJ2-3, is KAGVTQTPRYLIKTRGQQVTLSCSPISGHRSVSWYQQTPGQGLQFLFEYFSETQRNKGNFPGRFSGRQFSNSRSEMNVSTLELGDSALYLCASRRLAGGQDTQYFGPGTRLTVL.

This chain joins TRBV29-1 and TRBJ2-1; D unclear. V was pared by 3 bases and J by 7 bases, with 13 bases between. The CDR3 spans 13 residues. Germline assignment: CDR1 SQVTM and CDR2 ANQGSEA. In DNA, the CDR3 is TGCAGCGTTGAGGACCCCAGGAGAAATGAGCAGTTCTTC. It codes for CSVEDPRRNEQFF.

The CDR3 bases are TGTGCCAGCAGCGAGAGGGGGCTGATCACCGGGGAGCTGTTTTTT. Protein: CASSERGLITGELFF. The V and J genes are TRBV4-2 and TRBJ2-2, with 7 bases lining up with TRBD1. The CDR3 is 15 residues long. V was pared by 5 bases and J by 4 bases, with 7 bases of the junction left unmatched. Per the germline V gene, CDR1 is LGHNA and CDR2 is YNFKEQ.

This clonotype was detected only once. CDR3: CSARGGGVYGYTF. In DNA form, the CDR3 reads TGCAGTGCTAGAGGGGGAGGAGTCTATGGCTACACCTTC. The rearrangement links TRBV20-1 to TRBJ1-2; the D is unclear. V lost 1 base and J 4 bases, leaving 10 bases between the germline ends. The CDR3 extends over 13 amino acids. CDR1 DFQATT and CDR2 SNEGSKA come from the germline V gene (reference sequence).

The V and J genes are TRBV4-2 and TRBJ2-3; 10 nucleotides agree with TRBD2. Germline V gene lookup returns CDR1 LGHNA and CDR2 YNFKEQ. The J segment lost 2 bases and the V segment lost 0 bases, leaving 14 bases of the junction unmatched. CDR3 size: 20 residues. DNA for the CDR3: TGTGCCAGCAGCCAAGATATTAGGCTAGCGGGGGAGTACAACACAGATACGCAGTATTTT. This translates into CASSQDIRLAGEYNTDTQYF.

This clonotype appeared many times. This rearrangement joins TRBV4-2 to TRBJ1-1; D gene ambiguous. Germline V gene data show CDR1 as LGHNA and CDR2 as YNFKEQ. V gave up 1 base and J gave up 6 bases, with 12 bases separating them. CDR3 length: 14 residues. This chain's CDR3 is CASSQVKEVAEAFF. CDR3 in DNA: TGTGCCAGCAGCCAAGTCAAGGAGGTCGCTGAAGCTTTCTTT.

This clonotype was counted between two and nine times. The chain is built from TRBV5-1 and TRBJ2-2, with 9 nucleotides matching TRBD2. This CDR3 has 15 amino acids. J was trimmed by 6 bases and V by 0 bases; bases with no gene match: 3. The germline gives CDR1 SGHRS, CDR2 YFSETQ. The CDR3 sequence: CASSLDLAGSGELFF. CDR3 DNA sequence: TGCGCCAGCAGCTTGGACCTAGCGGGGTCCGGGGAGCTGTTTTTT.

This clonotype was detected a few times. This sequence joins TRBV20-1 and TRBJ2-7, with D maybe TRBD2 (5 bases). The V end was cut by 3 bases, the J end by 1 base, with 13 bases between. CDR3 length: 14 amino acids. The V gene's germline CDR1 is DFQATT and CDR2 SNEGSKA (reference sequence). In DNA form, the CDR3 reads TGCAGTGCTAGCTCTTCAGGAGGATCCTACGAGCAGTACTTC. Translating it yields CSASSSGGSYEQYF.

This chain links TRBV4-1 with TRBJ2-1, with TRBD2 as a possible D gene (6 bases). With 4 bases removed from V and 7 bases from J, the gap between germline ends came to 20 bases. Germline V lookup: CDR1 MGHRA, CDR2 YSYEKL. CDR3 length equals 16 residues. The CDR3 region has the DNA TGCGCCAGCAGCCCCCGTGGGGGGATGGGTAGTAATGAGCAGTTCTTC. Protein product: CASSPRGGMGSNEQFF.

A few counts support this clonotype. V gene TRBV2 combines with J gene TRBJ1-2; D unclear. Trimming shortened V by 4 bases and J by 6 bases, and 21 bases separated the two germline ends. The CDR3 contains 16 residues. CDR1 is SNHLY, CDR2 FYNNEI, per germline. The CDR3 nucleotides are TGTGCCAGCAGTGCTAGTATCAACTCACTGGTCGATGGCTACACCTTC. This sequence encodes CASSASINSLVDGYTF.

The genes are TRBV24-1 and TRBJ2-2, with D perhaps matching TRBD1 (5 bases). The V end lost 1 base, the J end lost 3 bases, and 11 bases lay between the germline ends. CDR3 length: 16 amino acids. Germline CDR1 KGHDR, CDR2 SFDVKD. CDR3 sequence reads: CATSDFPGKDTGELFF. CDR3 in DNA: TGTGCCACCAGTGATTTCCCAGGGAAGGACACCGGGGAGCTGTTTTTT.

This clonotype has only a few counts. A read error may account for a junction end that differs from germline. This chain links TRBV6-1 with TRBJ2-1, with D perhaps TRBD2 (7 bases). This CDR3 has 13 amino acids. From germline, CDR1 is MNHNS and CDR2 SASEGT. CDR3 protein: CASSKEGGLKAVF. The CDR3 coding sequence is TGTGCCAGCAGCAAGGAGGGGGGGCTCAAGGCTGTCTTC.